A single sample is the source of the 8 T cell receptor beta chains below, sequenced in a study of blood T cell repertoires in COVID-19. The assay was immunoSEQ multiplex PCR, and TCRdb's table has in-frame clones only and misses some. Here the sample spans roughly 230,000 clones, about 88% being singletons. Material for sequencing was peripheral blood. These receptors came from a man aged 35 to 55 with acute or convalescent COVID-19.

The rearrangement joins TRBV7-2 to TRBJ2-5, with 8 bases matching TRBD2. Trimming cost V 3 bases and J 4 bases; bases outside gene matches: 4. The length of the CDR3 is 14 residues. The germline gives CDR1 SGHTA, CDR2 FQGNSA. In nucleotides, the CDR3 is TGTGCCAGCAGCTTCGGACTAGCTGCAGAGACCCAGTACTTC. The encoded protein is CASSFGLAAETQYF.

The gene calls are TRBV10-3 and TRBJ2-1; 11 bases are a match to TRBD2. The V gene end was trimmed by 9 bases and the J gene end by 4 bases; junction bases not matched to a gene: 8. The length of the CDR3 is 15 residues. Germline V lookup: CDR1 ENHRY, CDR2 SYGVKD. The CDR3 coding sequence is TGTGCCATAGGGGCCGTAGCGGGGGGGTACAATGAGCAGTTCTTC. Translated, it gives CAIGAVAGGYNEQFF.

The chain links TRBV7-3 to TRBJ2-1; D ambiguous. CDR3 length: 18 residues. The V end lost 2 bases, the J end lost 4 bases, and 21 bases lay between the germline ends. The V gene's germline CDR1 is SGHTA and CDR2 FQGTGA. The CDR3 sequence: CASSLGLFFSGTYNEQFF. CDR3 sequence (DNA): TGTGCCAGCAGCTTAGGTCTGTTTTTTTCAGGAACGTACAATGAGCAGTTCTTC.

In its sample, this clone was seen once. V is TRBV27 and J is TRBJ1-5; no firm D call. Trimming shortened V by 5 bases and J by 1 base, and 9 bases separated the two germline ends. The CDR3 totals 14 residues. The germline gives CDR1 MNHEY, CDR2 SMNVEV (reference sequence). The CDR3 DNA follows: TGTGCCAGCAGTGTCACGGAGAGCAATCAGCCCCAGCATTTT. Its protein product is CASSVTESNQPQHF.

This clone was recorded once. This sequence may be a read error, since a much larger clone differs from it by one base. The J gene is TRBJ1-4, the V gene TRBV2; D is possibly TRBD1 (6 bases). This CDR3 contains 14 residues. The ends were cut back, 10 bases at V and 5 bases at J, with 17 bases in the middle. From germline, CDR1 is SNHLY and CDR2 FYNNEI. In DNA form, the CDR3 reads TGTGCCAACAGGCAGGGGCCCAAGAATGAAAAACTGTTTTTT. Translating it yields CANRQGPKNEKLFF. Supplemented by reference TRBV2 and TRBJ1-4, the full variable domain reads EPEVTQTPSHQVTQMGQEVILRCVPISNHLYFYWYRQILGQKVEFLVSFYNNEISEKSEIFDDQFSVERPDGSNFTLKIRSTKLEDSAMYFCANRQGPKNEKLFFGSGTQLSVL.

The CDR3 loop is CAWSVRAGANSPLHF. The CDR3 region has the DNA TGTGCCTGGAGTGTAAGGGCAGGGGCAAATTCACCCCTCCACTTT. The chain has TRBV30 and TRBJ1-6; a possible D gene is TRBD1 (6 bases). V gave up 0 bases and J gave up 7 bases, with 13 bases separating them. CDR1 is GTSNPN and CDR2 is SVGIG in the germline V gene (reference sequence). This CDR3 contains 15 residues.

The V and J genes are TRBV10-3 and TRBJ2-1, with D possibly matching TRBD1 (6 bases). V was shortened by 6 bases and J by 9 bases, with 21 bases between the two germline ends. Germline loops: CDR1 ENHRY, CDR2 SYGVKD. The CDR3 length is 15 residues. The CDR3 bases are TGTGCCATCAGCCCCCGGGACAATCAGGTTGGTGAGCAGTTCTTC. It translates to CAISPRDNQVGEQFF.

The chain carries TRBV18 and TRBJ1-1; TRBD1 agrees at 8 bases. Germline V gene sequence: CDR1 KGHSH, CDR2 LQKENI. The CDR3 loop spans 18 amino acids. V trimming: 2 bases; J trimming: 2 bases; junction bases outside the gene matches: 13. CDR3 nucleotides: TGTGCCAGCTCACCAACCGGGACAGGAAGGGGGAGCAACACTGAAGCTTTCTTT. This translates into CASSPTGTGRGSNTEAFF.